What follows are 5 T cell receptor beta chains derived from one specimen sequenced in a study of beta chain features in type 1 diabetes. Of the isolated RNA, all was reverse transcribed, and so the sequenced material was expressed TCRB transcripts. Some clones are missing from TCRdb's copy, which holds only in-frame ones; the method was immunoSEQ multiplex PCR. Among 300,000 to 450,000 clones listed, roughly 13% were seen once. The sample comprised naive CD4+ T cells from blood. Source of these receptors: a man between 18 and 29 years old in good health.

The V call is TRBV7-6, the J call TRBJ2-7; 9 bases are shared with TRBD1. Germline V gives CDR1 SGHVS, CDR2 FNYEAQ. The CDR3 totals 14 residues. The J segment lost 3 bases and the V segment lost 5 bases, leaving 5 bases of the junction unmatched. CDR3 amino acids: CASSGDRDRYEQYF. The CDR3 DNA reads as TGTGCCAGCAGCGGGGACAGGGATCGCTACGAGCAGTACTTC.

The chain uses TRBV29-1 and TRBJ2-3; 12 nucleotides match TRBD2. This CDR3 has 15 amino acids. The germline CDR1 and CDR2 sequences are SQVTM and ANQGSEA. Trimming removed 6 bases from V and 2 bases from J; junction bases left unmatched: 6. CDR3 residues: CSVARTSGVTDTQYF. CDR3 nucleotide sequence: TGCAGCGTAGCTAGGACTAGCGGGGTCACAGATACGCAGTATTTT.

On this clone: The sample has other DNA sequences that encode this CDR3 too. This chain links TRBV30 with TRBJ2-5; D is uncertain. Germline CDR1 GTSNPN, CDR2 SVGIG (reference sequence). Trimming cost V 4 bases and J 1 base, with 4 bases left between them. The CDR3 totals 11 residues. The CDR3 protein is CAWTSQETQYF. The CDR3 bases are TGTGCCTGGACCTCCCAAGAGACCCAGTACTTC.

V and J are TRBV11-2 and TRBJ2-4; the D gene is possibly TRBD1 (5 bases). Germline CDR1 reads SGHAT; CDR2 reads FQNNGV. The CDR3 length is 16 residues. With 3 bases removed from V and 0 bases from J, the gap between germline ends came to 12 bases. CDR3 sequence reads: CASSFRQPLAKNIQYF. The DNA of the CDR3 is TGTGCCAGCAGCTTTAGACAGCCCCTAGCCAAAAACATTCAGTACTTC. The full variable domain, its missing parts supplied by reference TRBV11-2 and TRBJ2-4, is EAGVAQSPRYKIIEKRQSVAFWCNPISGHATLYWYQQILGQGPKLLIQFQNNGVVDDSQLPKDRFSAERLKGVDSTLKIQPAKLEDSAVYLCASSFRQPLAKNIQYFGAGTRLSVL.

The V call is TRBV18, the J call TRBJ1-1, with no clear D. Trimming shortened V by 0 bases and J by 4 bases, and 6 bases separated the two germline ends. The CDR3 is 13 residues long. The germline CDR1 and CDR2 sequences are KGHSH and LQKENI. The CDR3 sequence: CASSPPLLTEAFF. DNA of the CDR3: TGTGCCAGCTCACCACCACTCCTCACTGAAGCTTTCTTT. Combining the CDR3 with reference TRBV18 and TRBJ1-1 gives the whole variable domain NAGVMQNPRHLVRRRGQEARLRCSPMKGHSHVYWYRQLPEEGLKFMVYLQKENIIDESGMPKERFSAEFPKEGPSILRIQQVVRGDSAAYFCASSPPLLTEAFFGQGTRLTVV.